The clone carrying this T cell receptor beta chain was picked up many times. No antigen is known for it. This record belongs to a study of metastatic and nonmetastatic thyroid tumors. Study context: Across blood and tumor or nodule tissue, repertoires from malignant and benign thyroid patients were compared with one another.

Original handling: The study's classifier, a distant-metastasis tool for papillary thyroid cancer, was built using CDR3 differences across clinicopathological groups. TCRdb re-clonotyped the PCR reads via MiXCR. These V and J calls originate from TCRdb's pipeline instead of the authors' own analysis. Of roughly 64,000 clones listed, approximately 4.1% are singletons. No treatment had been given to any patient before thyroid surgery. The study, taken as a whole, reports: Compared with benign nodules, malignant thyroid tumors were reported to have significantly higher TCR beta diversity in both blood and tumor.

This clonotype was obtained from a female donor with papillary thyroid cancer or a benign thyroid nodule (not recorded which). Some clones in this sample may be carry-over from other donors' samples. The sample was blood.

The CDR3 nucleotides read TGTGCCAGCAGAGCCGGGACAGCTAATGAAAAACTGTTTTTT. Amino acids: CASRAGTANEKLFF. The chain recombines TRBV2 with TRBJ1-4; 7 bases align to TRBD1. The CDR3 extends over 14 amino acids. CDR1 is SNHLY, CDR2 FYNNEI, per germline. With V trimmed by 6 bases and J by 3 bases, 4 bases remained unmatched.